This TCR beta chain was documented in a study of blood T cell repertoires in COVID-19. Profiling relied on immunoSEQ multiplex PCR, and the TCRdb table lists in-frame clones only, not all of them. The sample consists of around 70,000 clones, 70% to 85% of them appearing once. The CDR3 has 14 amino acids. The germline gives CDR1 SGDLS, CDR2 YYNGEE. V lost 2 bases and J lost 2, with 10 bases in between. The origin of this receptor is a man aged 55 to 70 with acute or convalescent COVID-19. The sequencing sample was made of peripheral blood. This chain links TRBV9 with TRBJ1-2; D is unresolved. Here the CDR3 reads CASSVEGWNYGYTF. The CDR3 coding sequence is TGTGCCAGCAGCGTCGAGGGTTGGAACTATGGCTACACCTTC.